These 23 T cell receptor beta chains originate from one sample sequenced in a study of cytomegalovirus exposure and HLA in healthy donors (dated by TCRdb to 2017 to 2019). The library was obtained by the immunoSEQ multiplex PCR assay. For the multiplex PCR, a mixture combining 60 forward primers for TCR Vbeta segments and 13 reverse primers for TCR Jbeta segments was used. TCRdb provides this immuneACCESS table in a form limited to in-frame rearrangements. Some clones are lacking; in checked studies, under half of them reflect an unresolved V gene, and why the rest are absent is not known. Per the sample table, the count is 100,000 to 150,000 clones. Of the sample, around 1.6% falls within the top ten clones. Material for sequencing was PBMCs. The source is a woman aged 35 to 49 in good health and CMV-seropositive.

This rearrangement joins TRBV5-1 to TRBJ2-1; 7 nucleotides line up with TRBD1. This CDR3 has 13 amino acids. Germline V lookup: CDR1 SGHRS, CDR2 YFSETQ. J was trimmed by 6 bases and V by 4 bases; bases with no gene match: 4. The DNA of the CDR3 is TGCGCCAGCAGCGCGACAGGGTCCAATGAGCAGTTCTTC. Translation: CASSATGSNEQFF.

V and J are TRBV10-1 and TRBJ1-4; D is uncertain. Germline assignment: CDR1 WNHNN and CDR2 SYGVQD (reference sequence). V lost 6 bases and J lost 10, with 12 bases in between. The CDR3 consists of 12 residues. CDR3 in amino acids: CASSFSEGKLFF. The CDR3 nucleotides are TGCGCCAGCAGCTTTTCAGAGGGAAAACTGTTTTTT.

The V and J genes are TRBV19 and TRBJ2-1; the match to TRBD2 covers 7 bases. Unmatched junction bases numbered 2, after V lost 4 bases and J lost 2 bases. The CDR3 totals 14 residues. The germline V gene has CDR1 LNHDA and CDR2 SQIVND (reference sequence). This CDR3 is CASSRGGAYNEQFF. The CDR3 bases are TGTGCCAGTAGTAGGGGGGGGGCCTACAATGAGCAGTTCTTC. Combining the CDR3 with reference TRBV19 and TRBJ2-1 gives the whole variable domain DGGITQSPKYLFRKEGQNVTLSCEQNLNHDAMYWYRQDPGQGLRLIYYSQIVNDFQKGDIAEGYSVSREKKESFPLTVTSAQKNPTAFYLCASSRGGAYNEQFFGPGTRLTVL.

The chain combines TRBV5-4 with TRBJ1-1; TRBD1 might be the D (5 bases). Germline CDR1 is SGHNT and CDR2 is YYREEE (reference sequence). With 4 bases removed from V and 8 bases from J, the gap between germline ends came to 12 bases. The CDR3 consists of 12 residues. The CDR3 sequence is CASSEGLREAFF. The CDR3 region has the DNA TGTGCCAGCAGCGAGGGACTGAGAGAAGCTTTCTTT.

J is TRBJ2-7 and V is TRBV4-2, with 10 positions matching TRBD2. This CDR3 spans 16 amino acids. Per germline, CDR1 LGHNA and CDR2 YNFKEQ. The junction had 6 bases not matched to a gene; V was cut back by 0 bases and J by 4 bases. CDR3 nucleotides: TGTGCCAGCAGCCAAGAGACCGGGACTAGCGTTTACGAGCAGTACTTC. Its protein is CASSQETGTSVYEQYF.

This sequence joins TRBV15 and TRBJ1-5; unclear D gene. The CDR3 loop spans 14 amino acids. Germline loops: CDR1 LNHNV, CDR2 YYDKDF (reference sequence). The V and J ends lost 3 bases and 4 bases respectively, with 10 bases between them. CDR3 loop: CATSRTSVNQPQHF. CDR3 nucleotides: TGTGCCACCAGCAGGACTTCGGTTAATCAGCCCCAGCATTTT.

The CDR3 sequence: CASSRTGATEAFF. The DNA of the CDR3 is TGTGCCAGCAGCAGGACAGGGGCCACTGAAGCTTTCTTT. The chain uses TRBV7-3 and TRBJ1-1, with 9 positions matching TRBD1. The germline V gene encodes CDR1 SGHTA and CDR2 FQGTGA. Trimming took 5 bases from V and 4 from J; bases not matched to a gene: 2. CDR3 size: 13 residues.

CDR3 region: CASSPPRDSKEQYF. CDR3 DNA sequence: TGTGCCAGCTCACCACCAAGGGACTCAAAGGAGCAGTACTTC. This chain links TRBV18 with TRBJ2-7; tentative D call: TRBD2 (6 bases). Germline assignment: CDR1 KGHSH and CDR2 LQKENI. CDR3 length equals 14 residues. V lost 0 bases and J lost 7, with 13 bases in between.

This rearrangement joins TRBV10-3 to TRBJ2-2; TRBD1 agrees at 10 bases. With 8 bases clipped from V and 0 bases from J, the junction kept 0 bases outside the gene matches. This CDR3 has 14 residues. Germline CDR1 ENHRY, CDR2 SYGVKD. Here the CDR3 DNA reads TGTGCCATCGGGACAGGGGCGAACACCGGGGAGCTGTTTTTT. It translates to CAIGTGANTGELFF.

The CDR3 DNA follows: TGCGCCAGCAGCTTGGCACAGAACGCGATCTATGGCTACACCTTC. Protein sequence: CASSLAQNAIYGYTF. The chain joins TRBV5-1 to TRBJ1-2; D unclear. In germline, CDR1 is SGHRS, CDR2 YFSETQ. The CDR3 is 15 amino acids. V was clipped by 0 bases and J by 4 bases, with 13 bases between them.

The chain links TRBV29-1 to TRBJ2-7, with 12 bases that match TRBD1. The CDR3 loop spans 14 amino acids. The junction had 8 bases not matched to a gene; V was cut back by 6 bases and J by 5 bases. Germline CDR1 SQVTM, CDR2 ANQGSEA. CDR3 nucleotide sequence: TGCAGCGTCGAGAGGGGGACAGGGGGCAACGAGCAGTACTTC. Translating gives CSVERGTGGNEQYF.

The chain carries TRBV5-5 and TRBJ2-5; D possibly corresponds to TRBD2 (6 bases). Germline CDR1 and CDR2: SGHKS and YYEKEE (reference sequence). V was cut by 2 bases and J by 5 bases, with 13 bases left in between. The CDR3 has 14 residues. In DNA, the CDR3 is TGTGCCAGCAGCTTTGCGGGGAGAGAGGAGACCCAGTACTTC. Its translation: CASSFAGREETQYF.

This chain connects TRBV4-1 to TRBJ2-5; 9 nucleotides align to TRBD2. V gave up 5 bases and J gave up 5 bases; unmatched junction bases: 12. CDR3 length: 16 residues. CDR1 and CDR2 (germline): MGHRA, YSYEKL. The CDR3 DNA follows: TGCGCCAGCAGCTCACTAACGACTAGCGGTTCGGAGACCCAGTACTTC. It yields the protein CASSSLTTSGSETQYF.

The chain couples TRBV6-1 to TRBJ1-6; D is unclear. From germline, CDR1 is MNHNS and CDR2 SASEGT. The CDR3 has 15 residues. V dropped 6 bases and J dropped 8 bases, with 17 bases sitting between them. CDR3 sequence (DNA): TGTGCCAGCAGGACCGCATTCTCAGGCCATTCACCCCTCCACTTT. Protein: CASRTAFSGHSPLHF.

The chain links TRBV7-3 to TRBJ2-1; TRBD1 aligns across 9 bases. The CDR3 sequence is 14 residues long. From germline, CDR1 is SGHTA and CDR2 FQGTGA. V dropped 7 bases and J dropped 9; count of bases not matched to a gene: 10. CDR3 region: CASTPPGTGREQFF. The DNA for the CDR3 is TGTGCCAGCACCCCCCCCGGGACAGGGCGTGAGCAGTTCTTC.

This CDR3 reads CASSSGQGNTEAFF. In DNA form, the CDR3 reads TGTGCCAGTAGTTCCGGACAGGGGAACACTGAAGCTTTCTTT. This chain uses TRBV19 with TRBJ1-1, with TRBD1 matching over 8 bases. Germline V lookup: CDR1 LNHDA, CDR2 SQIVND (reference sequence). J was trimmed by 1 base and V by 5 bases; bases with no gene match: 3. The CDR3 runs 14 residues.

J is TRBJ1-1 and V is TRBV7-2, with TRBD1 identical over 9 bases. The ends lost 6 bases at V and 5 bases at J; junction bases unmatched: 10. CDR1 is SGHTA, CDR2 FQGNSA, per germline. The CDR3 extends over 15 amino acids. Here the CDR3 reads CASSQQGAMSTEAFF. CDR3 bases: TGTGCCAGCAGTCAACAGGGGGCTATGAGTACTGAAGCTTTCTTT.

This sequence joins TRBV9 and TRBJ2-2; 8 bases fit TRBD2. The CDR3 is 15 amino acids. Unmatched junction bases numbered 8, after V lost 6 bases and J lost 4 bases. Germline lookup yields CDR1 SGDLS and CDR2 YYNGEE. CDR3 bases: TGTGCCAGCACCCAAAGCGGGAGATCCACCGGGGAGCTGTTTTTT. Translation: CASTQSGRSTGELFF. Full variable domain (remainder filled in from reference TRBV9 and TRBJ2-2): DSGVTQTPKHLITATGQRVTLRCSPRSGDLSVYWYQQSLDQGLQFLIQYYNGEERAKGNILERFSAQQFPDLHSELNLSSLELGDSALYFCASTQSGRSTGELFFGEGSRLTVL.

The genes are TRBV7-2 and TRBJ1-2; TRBD1 matches at 7 bases. Trimming at V came to 3 bases and at J to 6 bases, leaving 7 bases not matched to a gene. Germline CDR1 and CDR2: SGHTA and FQGNSA. The CDR3 loop spans 14 amino acids. The chain's CDR3 is CASSFRTGPNGYTF. CDR3 bases: TGTGCCAGCAGCTTTAGGACAGGTCCCAATGGCTACACCTTC.

V is TRBV30 and J is TRBJ1-5, with D unresolved. Germline V gene sequence: CDR1 GTSNPN, CDR2 SVGIG (reference sequence). The CDR3 is 14 amino acids. The germline V and J ends were trimmed by 1 base and 4 bases, with 11 bases remaining between them. CDR3 nucleotide sequence: TGTGCCTGGAGTGGTGGGCAGTATAATCAGCCCCAGCATTTT. Its protein is CAWSGGQYNQPQHF.

CDR3 in DNA: TGTGCCAGCAGCTCACAGGGTGAGAGCAATCAGCCCCAGCATTTT. This codes for CASSSQGESNQPQHF. The chain employs TRBV5-8 and TRBJ1-5, with a tentative D call TRBD1 (6 bases). The CDR3 runs 15 residues. V lost 3 bases and J 1 base, leaving 11 bases between the germline ends. Germline V lookup: CDR1 SGHTS, CDR2 YDEGEE.

The gene calls are TRBV2 and TRBJ1-6; D uncertain. There are 17 residues in the CDR3. The V end was cut by 5 bases, the J end by 2 bases, with 16 bases between. The germline V gene encodes CDR1 SNHLY and CDR2 FYNNEI. Here the CDR3 reads CASSPILVDAYNSPLHF. The CDR3 bases are TGTGCCAGCAGTCCTATCTTAGTCGATGCCTATAATTCACCCCTCCACTTT.

The chain couples TRBV15 to TRBJ2-5; possible D gene TRBD2, 7 bases. CDR1 is LNHNV, CDR2 YYDKDF, per germline (reference sequence). V lost 5 bases, J lost 2 bases, and 18 bases lay in between. The CDR3 is 16 residues long. CDR3 sequence: CATSRSPGGHQETQYF. The CDR3 nucleotides are TGTGCCACCAGCCGTTCACCCGGGGGGCATCAAGAGACCCAGTACTTC.